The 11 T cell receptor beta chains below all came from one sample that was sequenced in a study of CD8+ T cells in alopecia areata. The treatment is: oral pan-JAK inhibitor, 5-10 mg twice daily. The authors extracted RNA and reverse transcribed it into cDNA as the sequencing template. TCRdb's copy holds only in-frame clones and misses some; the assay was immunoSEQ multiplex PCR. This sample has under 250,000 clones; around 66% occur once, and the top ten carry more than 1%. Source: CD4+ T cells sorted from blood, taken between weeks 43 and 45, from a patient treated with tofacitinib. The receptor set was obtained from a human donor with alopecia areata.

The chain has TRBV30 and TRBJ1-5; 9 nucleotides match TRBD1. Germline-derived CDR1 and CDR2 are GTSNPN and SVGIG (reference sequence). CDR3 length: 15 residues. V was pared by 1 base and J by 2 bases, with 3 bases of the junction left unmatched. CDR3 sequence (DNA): TGTGCCTGGAGTGGACGGGACAGGGGCAATCAGCCCCAGCATTTT. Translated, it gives CAWSGRDRGNQPQHF.

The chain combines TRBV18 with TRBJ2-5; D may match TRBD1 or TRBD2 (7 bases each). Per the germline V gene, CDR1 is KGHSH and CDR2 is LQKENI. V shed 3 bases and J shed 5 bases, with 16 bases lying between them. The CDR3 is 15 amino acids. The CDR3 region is CASSPGTAGQETQYF. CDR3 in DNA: TGTGCCAGCTCACCCGGGACAGCGGGACAGGAGACCCAGTACTTC.

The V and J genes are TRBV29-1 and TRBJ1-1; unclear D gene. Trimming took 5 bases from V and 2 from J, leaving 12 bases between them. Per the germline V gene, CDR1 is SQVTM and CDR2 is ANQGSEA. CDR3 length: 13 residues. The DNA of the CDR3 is TGCAGCGTTAATGGTCTTACTAACACTGAAGCTTTCTTT. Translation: CSVNGLTNTEAFF.

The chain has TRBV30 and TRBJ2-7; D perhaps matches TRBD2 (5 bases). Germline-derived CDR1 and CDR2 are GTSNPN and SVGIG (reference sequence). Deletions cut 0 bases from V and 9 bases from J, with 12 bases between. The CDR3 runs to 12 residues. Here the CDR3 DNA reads TGTGCCTGGAGTGTTTTAACAAGCGGGCAGTACTTC. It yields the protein CAWSVLTSGQYF.

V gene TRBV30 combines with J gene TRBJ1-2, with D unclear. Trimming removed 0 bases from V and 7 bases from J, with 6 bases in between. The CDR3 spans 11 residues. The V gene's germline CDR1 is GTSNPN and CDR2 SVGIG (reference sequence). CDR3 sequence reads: CAWSVLSGYTF. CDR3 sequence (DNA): TGTGCCTGGAGTGTACTAAGTGGCTACACCTTC.

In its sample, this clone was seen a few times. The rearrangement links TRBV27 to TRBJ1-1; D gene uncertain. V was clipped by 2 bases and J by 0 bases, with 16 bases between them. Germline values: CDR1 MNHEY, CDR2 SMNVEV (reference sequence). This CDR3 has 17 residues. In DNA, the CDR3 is TGTGCCAGCAGTTTAACCCATGGAGGGATAGTGAACACTGAAGCTTTCTTT. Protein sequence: CASSLTHGGIVNTEAFF.

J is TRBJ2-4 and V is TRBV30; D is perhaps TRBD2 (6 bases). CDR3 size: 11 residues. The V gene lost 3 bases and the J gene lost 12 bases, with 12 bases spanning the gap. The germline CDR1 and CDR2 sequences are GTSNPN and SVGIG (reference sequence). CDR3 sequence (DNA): TGTGCCTGGAGGGGGGACTTGTCTCAGTACTTC. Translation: CAWRGDLSQYF.

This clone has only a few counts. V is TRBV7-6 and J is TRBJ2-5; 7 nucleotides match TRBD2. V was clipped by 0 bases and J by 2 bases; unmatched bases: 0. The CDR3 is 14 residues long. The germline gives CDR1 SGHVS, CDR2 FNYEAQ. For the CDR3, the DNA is TGTGCCAGCAGCTTAGCGGGGGGGCAAGAGACCCAGTACTTC. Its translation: CASSLAGGQETQYF. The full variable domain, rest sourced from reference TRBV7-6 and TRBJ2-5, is GAGVSQSPRYKVTKRGQDVALRCDPISGHVSLYWYRQALGQGPEFLTYFNYEAQQDKSGLPNDRFSAERPEGSISTLTIQRTEQRDSAMYRCASSLAGGQETQYFGPGTRLLVL.

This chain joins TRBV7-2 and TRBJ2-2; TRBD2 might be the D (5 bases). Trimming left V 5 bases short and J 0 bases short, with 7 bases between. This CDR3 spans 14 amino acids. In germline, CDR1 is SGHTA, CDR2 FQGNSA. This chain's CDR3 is CASSRGTNTGELFF. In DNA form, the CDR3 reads TGTGCCAGCAGCCGGGGAACGAACACCGGGGAGCTGTTTTTT.

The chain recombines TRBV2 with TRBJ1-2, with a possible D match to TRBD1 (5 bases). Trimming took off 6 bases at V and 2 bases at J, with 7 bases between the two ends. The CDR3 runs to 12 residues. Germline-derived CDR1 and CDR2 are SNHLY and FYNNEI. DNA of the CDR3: TGTGCCAGCAGGACAGAGAACTATGGCTACACCTTC. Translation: CASRTENYGYTF.

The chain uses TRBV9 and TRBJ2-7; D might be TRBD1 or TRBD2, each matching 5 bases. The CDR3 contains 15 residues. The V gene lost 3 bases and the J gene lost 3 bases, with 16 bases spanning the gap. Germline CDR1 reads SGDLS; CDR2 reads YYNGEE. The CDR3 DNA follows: TGTGCCAGCAGCGCACAGGAGGCCCCTAGCTACGAGCAGTACTTC. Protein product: CASSAQEAPSYEQYF.